Detailed here is one T cell receptor (beta chain). Its ends do not fully match the called genes, so a read error is possible. Using immunoSEQ multiplex PCR, the repertoire was profiled, and TCRdb retains in-frame clones only, with some absent. The sample shows about 2.2 million clones, 93% of them seen only once. CD45RO-negative, CCR7-selected cells formed the naive CD8 fraction, which excluded terminally differentiated effector memory CD45RA+ cells. This entry belongs to a study of shared clonotypes between healthy human individuals. The source of this sequence is a man between 18 and 29 years old in good health. Some clones in this sample may be carry-over from other donors' samples. The sequencing input was naive CD8+ T cells from PBMCs.

CDR3 DNA: TGCAGCGTGGAAGGACAGTCCTACAATGAGCAGTTCTTC. Amino acids: CSVEGQSYNEQFF. The chain employs TRBV29-1 and TRBJ2-1; maybe TRBD1 (6 bases). This CDR3 is 13 amino acids long. Germline CDR1 is SQVTM and CDR2 is ANQGSEA.